The 17 T cell receptor beta chains reported below all come from one sample, sequenced in a study of blood T cell repertoires in COVID-19. TCRdb's copy holds only in-frame clones and misses some; the assay was immunoSEQ multiplex PCR. In the table there are 280,000 or so clones, 88% of which are singletons. Material for sequencing was peripheral blood. The receptors shown here come from a young man with active or convalescent COVID-19.

J is TRBJ1-2 and V is TRBV29-1; 7 bases agree with TRBD1. CDR1 SQVTM and CDR2 ANQGSEA come from the germline V gene. The length of the CDR3 is 13 residues. Trimming at V came to 6 bases and at J to 5 bases, leaving 9 bases not matched to a gene. The DNA of the CDR3 is TGCAGCGTGAAACCAGGGGGACGGTATGGCTACACCTTC. Protein sequence: CSVKPGGRYGYTF.

The chain combines TRBV4-2 with TRBJ2-1; 7 nucleotides line up with TRBD2. Germline lookup yields CDR1 LGHNA and CDR2 YNFKEQ. The CDR3 sequence is 16 residues long. Trimming cost V 0 bases and J 1 base; bases outside gene matches: 3. The CDR3 is CASSQEPGGSYNEQFF. The CDR3 coding sequence is TGTGCCAGCAGCCAAGAGCCGGGGGGATCCTACAATGAGCAGTTCTTC.

This clone came up a few times. V gene TRBV7-2 combines with J gene TRBJ1-1; TRBD1 aligns across 7 bases. From germline, CDR1 is SGHTA and CDR2 FQGNSA. Germline trimming cut 5 bases from V and 3 bases from J; bases unmatched to any gene: 21. The CDR3 totals 19 residues. CDR3 sequence (DNA): TGTGCCAGCAGCACCCGACAGGGAATTTTTTTACGATCGGACACTGAAGCTTTCTTT. Protein product: CASSTRQGIFLRSDTEAFF.

The V call is TRBV2, the J call TRBJ1-1; D is possibly TRBD1 (5 bases). Germline lookup yields CDR1 SNHLY and CDR2 FYNNEI. The V and J ends lost 5 bases and 5 bases respectively, with 6 bases between them. CDR3 size: 11 residues. As DNA, the CDR3 is TGTGCCAGCAGTTGGACAACTGAAGCTTTCTTT. Translating gives CASSWTTEAFF.

The chain has TRBV18 and TRBJ2-5, with TRBD1 matching 8 bases. Trimming removed 0 bases from V and 5 bases from J; junction bases left unmatched: 8. CDR3 length equals 16 residues. In germline, CDR1 is KGHSH, CDR2 LQKENI. This CDR3 is CASSPPATGVGETQYF. CDR3 DNA sequence: TGTGCCAGCTCACCACCCGCGACAGGGGTTGGGGAGACCCAGTACTTC.

The chain is built from TRBV5-4 and TRBJ2-5, with 10 bases lining up with TRBD1. Trimming cost V 3 bases and J 4 bases; bases outside gene matches: 3. Germline CDR1 is SGHNT and CDR2 is YYREEE (reference sequence). This CDR3 spans 14 amino acids. This chain's CDR3 is CASSSTGGVETQYF. The CDR3 DNA follows: TGTGCCAGCAGCTCGACAGGGGGCGTAGAGACCCAGTACTTC.

The genes are TRBV3-1 (or the pseudogene TRBV3-2) and TRBJ2-1; TRBD1 might be the D (6 bases). V lost 3 bases and J lost 3, with 12 bases in between. Germline values: CDR1 LGHDT, CDR2 YNNKEL (reference sequence). The CDR3 sequence is 15 residues long. The CDR3 region is CASSQGRGYYNEQFF. CDR3 in DNA: TGTGCCAGCAGCCAGGGCAGGGGTTACTACAATGAGCAGTTCTTC.

This sequence joins TRBV2 and TRBJ2-3, with 10 bases that match TRBD2. This CDR3 is built from 17 residues. CDR1 is SNHLY, CDR2 FYNNEI, per germline. The J segment lost 5 bases and the V segment lost 3 bases, leaving 11 bases of the junction unmatched. Here the CDR3 reads CASSDPVSGGREDTQYF. CDR3 in DNA: TGTGCCAGCAGTGACCCCGTTAGCGGGGGGAGAGAAGATACGCAGTATTTT. The full variable domain, its missing parts supplied by reference TRBV2 and TRBJ2-3, is EPEVTQTPSHQVTQMGQEVILRCVPISNHLYFYWYRQILGQKVEFLVSFYNNEISEKSEIFDDQFSVERPDGSNFTLKIRSTKLEDSAMYFCASSDPVSGGREDTQYFGPGTRLTVL.

V is TRBV3-1 (or the pseudogene TRBV3-2) and J is TRBJ2-6; a possible D gene is TRBD2 (5 bases). Germline V gene lookup returns CDR1 LGHDT and CDR2 YNNKEL (reference sequence). The length of the CDR3 is 16 residues. V was trimmed by 4 bases and J by 0 bases, leaving 10 bases between them. The CDR3 spells CASSRIRGSGANVLTF. The CDR3 DNA reads as TGTGCCAGCAGCCGCATACGGGGCTCTGGGGCCAACGTCCTGACTTTC.

The V gene is TRBV5-1, the J gene TRBJ1-3; 10 bases are a match to TRBD1. Germline V gives CDR1 SGHRS, CDR2 YFSETQ. The CDR3 is made up of 15 amino acids. Trimming at V came to 4 bases and at J to 2 bases, leaving 3 bases not matched to a gene. The CDR3 sequence: CASSPGTGAGNTIYF. In DNA form, the CDR3 reads TGCGCCAGCAGCCCCGGGACAGGGGCTGGAAACACCATATATTTT.

The chain joins TRBV24-1 to TRBJ1-3, with 7 bases fitting TRBD1. Germline CDR1 and CDR2: KGHDR and SFDVKD. V shed 2 bases, J shed 8 bases, and the junction held 11 bases outside the gene matches. The CDR3 is 16 residues long. Here the CDR3 reads CATSDSPKGANDTIYF. The CDR3 DNA reads TGTGCCACCAGTGATTCCCCCAAGGGGGCGAATGACACCATATATTTT.

This chain joins TRBV19 and TRBJ2-7; D may be TRBD2 (6 bases). The ends were cut back, 3 bases at V and 0 bases at J, with 9 bases in the middle. The CDR3 runs to 14 residues. Germline V CDR1 and CDR2: LNHDA, SQIVND (reference sequence). This CDR3 is CASSIGGNSYEQYF. CDR3 DNA sequence: TGTGCCAGTAGTATCGGCGGGAACTCCTACGAGCAGTACTTC.

The chain carries TRBV5-1 and TRBJ1-4, with D perhaps matching TRBD1 (5 bases). The CDR3 spans 14 residues. V was pared by 3 bases and J by 4 bases, with 10 bases between. CDR1 SGHRS and CDR2 YFSETQ come from the germline V gene. The CDR3 nucleotides read TGCGCCAGCAGCTCAGGGTCGAGTAATGAAAAACTGTTTTTT. Encoded protein: CASSSGSSNEKLFF.

The genes are TRBV29-1 and TRBJ1-2, with 8 positions matching TRBD1. The germline CDR1 and CDR2 sequences are SQVTM and ANQGSEA. This CDR3 region has 13 residues. With V trimmed by 2 bases and J by 3 bases, 2 bases remained unmatched. The CDR3 protein is CSVEKTGDYGYTF. The CDR3 region has the DNA TGCAGCGTTGAAAAGACAGGGGACTATGGCTACACCTTC.

The rearrangement uses TRBV12-3 or TRBV12-4 and TRBJ2-1; D is perhaps TRBD1 (7 bases). The CDR3 is 12 amino acids. Trimming left V 6 bases short and J 9 bases short, with 12 bases between. Here the CDR3 reads CASRRDSGEQFF. The CDR3 DNA follows: TGTGCCAGCAGGCGGGACAGCGGTGAGCAGTTCTTC.

The J gene is TRBJ2-5, the V gene TRBV7-9; no clear D gene. Trimming removed 1 base at V and 2 bases at J, with 14 bases between. Per the germline V gene, CDR1 is SEHNR and CDR2 is FQNEAQ (reference sequence). The CDR3 contains 16 residues. The CDR3 loop reads CASSLGQARLQETQYF. The CDR3 DNA reads as TGTGCCAGCAGCTTAGGACAAGCCCGGCTTCAAGAGACCCAGTACTTC. The entire variable domain, with the rest obtained from reference TRBV7-9 and TRBJ2-5, is as follows: DTGVSQNPRHKITKRGQNVTFRCDPISEHNRLYWYRQTLGQGPEFLTYFQNEAQLEKSRLLSDRFSAERPKGSFSTLEIQRTEQGDSAMYLCASSLGQARLQETQYFGPGTRLLVL.

In its sample, this clone was seen a few times. V is TRBV4-1 and J is TRBJ2-3; possible D gene TRBD2, 6 bases. This CDR3 spans 15 amino acids. Germline CDR1 MGHRA, CDR2 YSYEKL. Trimming left V 5 bases short and J 1 base short, with 13 bases between. The CDR3 bases are TGCGCCAGCAGCACGGAGGGGAAGCGCACAGATACGCAGTATTTT. Translated: CASSTEGKRTDTQYF.